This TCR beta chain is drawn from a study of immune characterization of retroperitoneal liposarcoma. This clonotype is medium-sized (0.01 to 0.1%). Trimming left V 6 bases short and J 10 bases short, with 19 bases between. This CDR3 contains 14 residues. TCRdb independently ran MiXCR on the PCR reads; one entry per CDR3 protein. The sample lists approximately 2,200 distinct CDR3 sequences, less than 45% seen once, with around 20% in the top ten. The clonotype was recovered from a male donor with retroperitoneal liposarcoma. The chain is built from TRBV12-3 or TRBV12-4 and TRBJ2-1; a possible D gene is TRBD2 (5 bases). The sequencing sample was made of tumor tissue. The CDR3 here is CASSVAGLSYEQFF. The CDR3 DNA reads TGTGCCAGCAGCGTGGCTGGACTCTCCTACGAGCAGTTCTTC.